Reported below is one T cell receptor beta chain. No antigen is known for it. The source of the sample is a study of OX40 agonist ivuxolimab in advanced cancers. Whole-study context: Ivuxolimab was administered intravenously to patients at 0.01 to 10 mg/kg every 2 weeks. Regarding the study as a whole: There was clonal expansion of CD4+ and CD8+ blood T cells by week 6 at 0.1 to 3.0 mg/kg. On average, CD8+ T cells showed a greater number of expanded clones than CD4+.

Method: immunoSEQ multiplex PCR; TCRdb's copy keeps in-frame clones and lacks some. This table holds 40,000 to 45,000 clones, 80% to 90% found once. Deletions cut 4 bases from V and 3 bases from J, with 7 bases between. Germline lookup yields CDR1 SQVTM and CDR2 ANQGSEA. CDR3 length equals 12 residues. With autoimmune disease history or systemic immunosuppression, patients were excluded. This chain links TRBV29-1 with TRBJ2-1, with D hard to call. The TCR originated in an adult with an advanced solid tumor such as melanoma, head and neck, liver or kidney cancer. The input for sequencing was CD4+ or CD8+ T cells sorted from blood, taken in a trial of the OX40 agonist ivuxolimab. CDR3 in amino acids: CSVGVFYNEQFF. CDR3 coding DNA: TGCAGCGTTGGGGTCTTCTACAATGAGCAGTTCTTC.